The 23 T cell receptor beta chains presented below share a single source sample, sequenced in a study of OX40 agonist ivuxolimab in advanced cancers. The library relied on the immunoSEQ multiplex PCR assay. In its TCRdb copy, this immuneACCESS table keeps in-frame sequences only and misses some clones. Where compared with another copy, unresolved V genes explain less than half of these, and the others have no known cause. Recorded for this sample are under 85,000 clones; 85% of them occurred a single time. Roughly 0.8% of the sample is in the top ten clones. The sample here was CD4+ or CD8+ T cells sorted from blood, taken in a trial of the OX40 agonist ivuxolimab. Source of these receptors: an adult with an advanced solid tumor such as melanoma, head and neck, liver or kidney cancer.

This chain links TRBV11-1 with TRBJ2-2; D is uncertain. This CDR3 has 13 amino acids. Trimming left V 1 base short and J 7 bases short, with 7 bases between. CDR1 SGHAT and CDR2 FQDESV come from the germline V gene (reference sequence). CDR3 nucleotides: TGTGCCAGCAGCTTAGATGGTGTCGGGGAGCTGTTTTTT. It encodes CASSLDGVGELFF. Full variable domain (outside the CDR3, taken from reference TRBV11-1 and TRBJ2-2): EAEVAQSPRYKITEKSQAVAFWCDPISGHATLYWYRQILGQGPELLVQFQDESVVDDSQLPKDRFSAERLKGVDSTLKIQPAELGDSAMYLCASSLDGVGELFFGEGSRLTVL.

The chain links TRBV14 to TRBJ2-7, with D possibly matching TRBD2 (5 bases). This CDR3 spans 14 amino acids. Germline V CDR1 and CDR2: SGHDN, FVKESK. Trimming took 1 base from V and 3 from J, leaving 10 bases between them. The CDR3 sequence: CASSQAPGLYEQYF. For the CDR3, the DNA is TGTGCCAGCAGCCAAGCCCCAGGACTCTACGAGCAGTACTTC.

The rearrangement joins TRBV4-1 to TRBJ2-1; 10 positions agree with TRBD2. The V gene end was trimmed by 5 bases and the J gene end by 5 bases; junction bases not matched to a gene: 9. The length of the CDR3 is 16 residues. Germline V gene lookup returns CDR1 MGHRA and CDR2 YSYEKL. The CDR3 protein is CASSSPGSGRNNEQFF. As DNA, the CDR3 is TGCGCCAGCAGCTCCCCGGGTAGCGGGAGGAACAATGAGCAGTTCTTC.

The V gene is TRBV21-1, the J gene TRBJ2-7. TRBV21-1 is designated a pseudogene. The CDR3 has 13 residues. For the CDR3, the DNA is TGTGCCAGCAGAGAGAGGGGCCAGGACGAGCAGTACTTC. Amino acids: CASRERGQDEQYF.

This chain joins TRBV27 and TRBJ2-5; 7 bases line up with TRBD2. V lost 6 bases, J lost 5 bases, and 12 bases stayed unmatched. Germline lookup yields CDR1 MNHEY and CDR2 SMNVEV (reference sequence). The CDR3 length is 15 residues. The CDR3 nucleotides read TGTGCCAGCAGACCCCAGTGGGGGGGATGGGAGACCCAGTACTTC. Translated: CASRPQWGGWETQYF.

CDR3 residues: CASSDRTAGNTEAFF. The CDR3 DNA is TGTGCCAGCAGTGATAGAACGGCGGGAAACACTGAAGCTTTCTTT. The J gene is TRBJ1-1, the V gene TRBV6-1; D is undetermined. This CDR3 comprises 15 residues. Germline CDR1 reads MNHNS; CDR2 reads SASEGT. Trimming shortened V by 3 bases and J by 2 bases, and 13 bases separated the two germline ends.

V usage is TRBV2 and J usage is TRBJ2-7; 7 bases match TRBD1. CDR1 is SNHLY, CDR2 FYNNEI, per germline. J lost 6 bases, V lost 5 bases, and 7 bases had no gene match. The CDR3 totals 13 residues. In DNA, the CDR3 is TGTGCCAGCAGTAGACAGGGAACGGTCGAGCAGTACTTC. This encodes CASSRQGTVEQYF.

This clone was observed a single time. The J gene is TRBJ2-1, the V gene TRBV18; maybe TRBD2 (5 bases). This CDR3 region has 15 residues. Trimming shortened V by 3 bases and J by 3 bases, and 12 bases separated the two germline ends. Germline V CDR1 and CDR2: KGHSH, LQKENI. The DNA for the CDR3 is TGTGCCAGCTCACCGCCAGCGGAAGACTACAATGAGCAGTTCTTC. The encoded protein is CASSPPAEDYNEQFF. Full variable domain (outside the CDR3, taken from reference TRBV18 and TRBJ2-1): NAGVMQNPRHLVRRRGQEARLRCSPMKGHSHVYWYRQLPEEGLKFMVYLQKENIIDESGMPKERFSAEFPKEGPSILRIQQVVRGDSAAYFCASSPPAEDYNEQFFGPGTRLTVL.

This clone has just a few counts. The chain recombines TRBV7-8 with TRBJ1-5, with unresolved D. CDR3 length equals 17 residues. V lost 2 bases and J 2 bases, leaving 16 bases between the germline ends. Germline values: CDR1 SGHVS, CDR2 FQNEAQ. Written as DNA, the CDR3 is TGTGCCAGCAGCTTACGCGACTATGGCGGCCGCAATCAGCCCCAGCATTTT. Its protein is CASSLRDYGGRNQPQHF.

The rearrangement links TRBV7-2 to TRBJ1-1; TRBD1 is a possible D gene (6 bases). Per the germline V gene, CDR1 is SGHTA and CDR2 is FQGNSA. The germline V and J ends were trimmed by 7 bases and 6 bases, with 12 bases remaining between them. The CDR3 is made up of 12 amino acids. The DNA of the CDR3 is TGTGCCAGCAACCGACAGGACTCTGAAGCTTTCTTT. It yields the protein CASNRQDSEAFF.

The gene calls are TRBV19 and TRBJ2-2; 13 bases agree with TRBD2. V lost 5 bases and J lost 7; bases outside the gene matches: 7. Germline V gene data show CDR1 as LNHDA and CDR2 as SQIVND (reference sequence). There are 16 residues in the CDR3. The CDR3 DNA follows: TGTGCCAGTAGTTCATATGGACTAGCGGGAGACGGGGAGCTGTTTTTT. Amino acid sequence: CASSSYGLAGDGELFF.

The chain has TRBV5-5 and TRBJ2-3; 8 positions agree with TRBD1. The germline gives CDR1 SGHKS, CDR2 YYEKEE (reference sequence). The CDR3 has 13 amino acids. V lost 7 bases, J lost 3 bases, and 4 bases stayed unmatched. Here the CDR3 DNA reads TGTGCCAGCTACGGACAGGGTACAGATACGCAGTATTTT. As protein: CASYGQGTDTQYF.

CDR3 DNA sequence: TGTGCCAGCAGCGCGGGACAGGGGGATCAGCCCCAGCATTTT. Translated, it gives CASSAGQGDQPQHF. V and J are TRBV9 and TRBJ1-5; 11 bases align to TRBD1. The CDR3 sequence is 14 residues long. Germline assignment: CDR1 SGDLS and CDR2 YYNGEE. V shed 3 bases and J 5 bases; nucleotides not matched to a gene: 1.

The rearrangement joins TRBV6-1 to TRBJ1-3; 8 positions match TRBD1. This CDR3 comprises 16 residues. Germline lookup yields CDR1 MNHNS and CDR2 SASEGT. V trimming: 1 base; J trimming: 2 bases; junction bases outside the gene matches: 4. In DNA, the CDR3 is TGTGCCAGCAGTGAAGAATTACAGGGGGCTGGAAACACCATATATTTT. Encoded protein: CASSEELQGAGNTIYF.

CDR3 residues: CASSLGGKLFF. DNA for the CDR3: TGTGCCAGCAGCTTGGGGGGAAAACTGTTTTTT. The rearrangement links TRBV5-5 to TRBJ1-4; D is unresolved. The CDR3 has 11 residues. Germline loops: CDR1 SGHKS, CDR2 YYEKEE (reference sequence). The V end lost 0 bases, the J end lost 10 bases, and 4 bases lay between the germline ends.

The rearrangement links TRBV14 to TRBJ1-5; D not resolved. Germline V CDR1 and CDR2: SGHDN, FVKESK. This CDR3 spans 13 amino acids. Trimming removed 0 bases from V and 9 bases from J, with 9 bases in between. The CDR3 nucleotides read TGTGCCAGCAGCCAAGAACGGCTGGCGCCCCAGCATTTT. Translation: CASSQERLAPQHF.

This clone was seen once. Distinct nucleotide sequences in the sample also encode this CDR3. The chain couples TRBV9 to TRBJ2-3, with D maybe TRBD2 (5 bases). The CDR3 runs 15 residues. V was trimmed by 0 bases and J by 0 bases, leaving 8 bases between them. Germline V gives CDR1 SGDLS, CDR2 YYNGEE. The CDR3 nucleotides read TGTGCCAGCAGCGTAGGGGCGGGCAGCACAGATACGCAGTATTTT. Translating gives CASSVGAGSTDTQYF.

The J gene is TRBJ2-3, the V gene TRBV11-3, with no clear D. The CDR3 extends over 15 amino acids. Between the trimmed V and J ends, which lost 5 bases and 0 bases, there was a span of 12 bases. The germline CDR1 and CDR2 sequences are SGHNT and YENEEA. Written as DNA, the CDR3 is TGTGCCAGCAGCCCCCCAGGACGCAGCACAGATACGCAGTATTTT. Translation gives CASSPPGRSTDTQYF. Full variable domain (rest looked up from reference TRBV11-3 and TRBJ2-3): EAGVVQSPRYKIIEKKQPVAFWCNPISGHNTLYWYLQNLGQGPELLIRYENEEAVDDSQLPKDRFSAERLKGVDSTLKIQPAELGDSAVYLCASSPPGRSTDTQYFGPGTRLTVL.

The genes are TRBV7-3 and TRBJ2-5, with TRBD2 identical over 10 bases. After removal of 5 bases from V and 4 bases from J, the junction contained 7 bases not matched to a gene. The CDR3 sequence is 15 residues long. CDR1 SGHTA and CDR2 FQGTGA come from the germline V gene. The CDR3 coding sequence is TGTGCCAGCAGCCCTAGCGGGAGCCGCGGAGAGACCCAGTACTTC. This gives the protein CASSPSGSRGETQYF.

The gene calls are TRBV27 and TRBJ2-3, with a tentative D call TRBD2 (6 bases). V lost 6 bases, J lost 6 bases, and 19 bases lay in between. The germline CDR1 and CDR2 sequences are MNHEY and SMNVEV (reference sequence). The CDR3 length is 15 residues. CDR3 protein: CASSLGLSSVDTQYF. DNA of the CDR3: TGTGCCAGCAGCTTGGGACTTTCCTCTGTGGATACGCAGTATTTT.

The chain has TRBV19 and TRBJ1-3; the D is unclear. V shed 8 bases and J shed 0 bases, with 11 bases lying between them. Germline assignment: CDR1 LNHDA and CDR2 SQIVND (reference sequence). The CDR3 spans 14 residues. DNA for the CDR3: TGTGCCAGTCAATCAGACCGCTCTGGAAACACCATATATTTT. Protein product: CASQSDRSGNTIYF.

CDR3 in DNA: TGTGCCAGCAGACCCGGGCCAGGGTATAACTATGGCTACACCTTC. This encodes CASRPGPGYNYGYTF. The V and J genes are TRBV28 and TRBJ1-2, with D possibly TRBD1 on 5 matching bases. Trimming took 6 bases from V and 1 from J, leaving 15 bases between them. The CDR3 has 15 residues. Germline V gives CDR1 MDHEN, CDR2 SYDVKM.

The CDR3 spells CASRASRGRSMADTQYF. CDR3 sequence (DNA): TGTGCCAGCAGGGCCTCAAGAGGACGCTCTATGGCGGATACGCAGTATTTT. The chain employs TRBV11-2 and TRBJ2-3; D not resolved. Germline loops: CDR1 SGHAT, CDR2 FQNNGV. The V end was cut by 6 bases, the J end by 6 bases, with 25 bases between. The CDR3 sequence is 17 residues long.